Here is one TCR beta chain with its context. The junction shows a germline mismatch at one end, possibly a read error. The patients had localized lung adenocarcinoma, a non-small cell subtype. The CDR3 has 14 amino acids. CDR1 and CDR2 from the germline V gene are MNHNS and SASEGT. The data derive from a study of CD4 and CD8 cells across lung adenocarcinoma regions. From the PCR reads, TCRdb called clonotypes with MiXCR, one entry per CDR3 protein. The repertoire has around 5,200 distinct CDR3 sequences, around 50% of them found once; the top ten carry 20%. The specimen was CD4+ T cells from the margin of a lung tumor. This clonotype was sampled from a male donor with lung adenocarcinoma. The CD4 and CD8 labels of this study may be unreliable. The chain joins TRBV6-1 to TRBJ2-1; D gene unclear. Near its end, the DNA agrees better with TRBJ2-7, so the J call may be wrong. CDR3 amino acids: CASSQAMGKNAQYF. CDR3 nucleotides: TGTGCGAGCAGTCAGGCCATGGGAAAAAATGCGCAGTACTTC.